What follows are 22 T cell receptor beta chains derived from one specimen sequenced in a study of shared clonotypes between healthy human individuals. In the naive CD8 group, cells lacked CD45RO and were positively selected for CCR7, so terminally differentiated effector memory CD45RA+ cells were left out. Profiled with immunoSEQ multiplex PCR; TCRdb holds only in-frame clones, not every one. The sample gives about 610,000 clones, about 95% of which show up once; roughly 0.12% is in the top ten. Sequencing input: naive CD8+ T cells sorted from blood. These receptors all come from a woman in her 30s in good health.

This rearrangement joins TRBV5-5 to TRBJ1-1; maybe TRBD1 (6 bases). V was pared by 0 bases and J by 1 base, with 13 bases between. There are 16 residues in the CDR3. Per the germline V gene, CDR1 is SGHKS and CDR2 is YYEKEE (reference sequence). CDR3 sequence (DNA): TGTGCCAGCAGCTTGGCCAGGGGACTCCGGAACACTGAAGCTTTCTTT. This gives the protein CASSLARGLRNTEAFF.

V is TRBV13 and J is TRBJ2-1; 10 bases agree with TRBD2. Germline loops: CDR1 PRHDT, CDR2 FYEKMQ (reference sequence). The CDR3 is 16 residues long. Unmatched junction bases numbered 7, after V lost 5 bases and J lost 3 bases. CDR3 coding DNA: TGTGCCAGCAGCCCCACGGGACTAGCGTTCTACAATGAGCAGTTCTTC. It codes for CASSPTGLAFYNEQFF.

V gene TRBV6-5 combines with J gene TRBJ2-2, with D unclear. CDR3 size: 15 residues. In germline, CDR1 is MNHEY, CDR2 SVGAGI. Trimming removed 7 bases at V and 0 bases at J, with 12 bases between. The CDR3 spells CASTTAPANTGELFF. DNA for the CDR3: TGTGCCAGCACCACGGCGCCGGCGAACACCGGGGAGCTGTTTTTT.

The chain employs TRBV29-1 and TRBJ2-7; tentative D call: TRBD2 (6 bases). CDR3 length: 12 amino acids. From germline, CDR1 is SQVTM and CDR2 ANQGSEA. V gave up 4 bases and J gave up 5 bases, with 12 bases separating them. CDR3 nucleotide sequence: TGCAGCGTTGTGGCGGGGCACCACGAGCAGTACTTC. Amino acid sequence: CSVVAGHHEQYF.

V is TRBV11-2 and J is TRBJ2-7, with no clear D. V was cut by 0 bases and J by 2 bases, with 2 bases left in between. The CDR3 is 12 amino acids. In germline, CDR1 is SGHAT, CDR2 FQNNGV. The CDR3 DNA is TGTGCCAGCAGCTTAGAGGCCTACGAGCAGTACTTC. This encodes CASSLEAYEQYF.

V usage is TRBV27 and J usage is TRBJ2-7, with a possible D match to TRBD2 (5 bases). This CDR3 has 13 amino acids. V lost 10 bases to trimming and J lost 1 base, with 14 bases between them. The germline V gene has CDR1 MNHEY and CDR2 SMNVEV (reference sequence). The CDR3: CATSPGTSYEQYF. CDR3 DNA: TGTGCCACCTCTCCGGGAACGTCCTACGAGCAGTACTTC.

The chain has TRBV10-1 and TRBJ1-5; TRBD1 agrees at 8 bases. The J segment lost 0 bases and the V segment lost 2 bases, leaving 9 bases of the junction unmatched. CDR1 and CDR2 (germline): WNHNN, SYGVQD (reference sequence). The CDR3 totals 18 residues. The CDR3 here is CASSEPGQENYSNQPQHF. For the CDR3, the DNA is TGCGCCAGCAGTGAGCCGGGACAGGAGAATTATAGCAATCAGCCCCAGCATTTT.

This sequence joins TRBV7-8 and TRBJ2-5; D uncertain. V was trimmed by 1 base and J by 13 bases, leaving 10 bases between them. CDR1 and CDR2 from the germline V gene are SGHVS and FQNEAQ. The CDR3 is 11 amino acids. In nucleotides, the CDR3 is TGTGCCAGCAGCTTAGTTGAGCGTAGGTACTTC. Amino acids: CASSLVERRYF. The whole variable domain, remainder taken from reference TRBV7-8 and TRBJ2-5, is GAGVSQSPRYKVAKRGQDVALRCDPISGHVSLFWYQQALGQGPEFLTYFQNEAQLDKSGLPSDRFFAERPEGSVSTLKIQRTQQEDSAVYLCASSLVERRYFGPGTRLLVL.

The chain links TRBV5-8 to TRBJ1-4; TRBD1 matches 8 bases. V lost 0 bases to trimming and J lost 3 bases; unmatched junction nucleotides: 16. This CDR3 spans 20 amino acids. CDR1 SGHTS and CDR2 YDEGEE come from the germline V gene. The CDR3 here is CASSLGSETGAFMANEKLFF. For the CDR3, the DNA is TGTGCCAGCAGCTTGGGTTCCGAGACAGGGGCTTTTATGGCTAATGAAAAACTGTTTTTT.

V usage is TRBV29-1 and J usage is TRBJ1-1; unclear D gene. V was cut by 0 bases and J by 3 bases, with 11 bases left in between. The CDR3 totals 14 residues. Germline assignment: CDR1 SQVTM and CDR2 ANQGSEA. CDR3 amino acids: CSVEEGRGYTEAFF. In DNA form, the CDR3 reads TGCAGCGTTGAAGAAGGACGCGGGTACACTGAAGCTTTCTTT.

This clone showed up just once. The J gene is TRBJ2-2, the V gene TRBV21-1; TRBD2, the table's D call, was not compared with the DNA. TRBV21-1 is a listed pseudogene. The CDR3 length is 12 residues. CDR3 protein: CASQRNTGELFF. The CDR3 coding sequence is TGTGCCAGCCAGCGGAACACCGGGGAGCTGTTTTTT.

This clone was observed once. CDR3 coding DNA: TGTGCCAGCAGCTCCCCGCCGGGGGGGGAGCTGTTTTTT. It codes for CASSSPPGGELFF. The V and J genes are TRBV7-6 and TRBJ2-2; weak D call: TRBD2 (5 bases). This CDR3 has 13 residues. V lost 4 bases, J lost 8 bases, and 11 bases lay in between. Germline lookup yields CDR1 SGHVS and CDR2 FNYEAQ.

The chain joins TRBV28 to TRBJ2-3, with 8 bases identical to TRBD2. The J segment lost 2 bases and the V segment lost 8 bases, leaving 6 bases of the junction unmatched. This CDR3 has 14 residues. CDR1 and CDR2 (germline): MDHEN, SYDVKM. CDR3 DNA: TGTGCCAGCGCCACGGGAGGGTACACAGATACGCAGTATTTT. Residues: CASATGGYTDTQYF.

This clone was seen a handful of times. This chain connects TRBV5-5 to TRBJ2-1, with 9 bases lining up with TRBD1. Unmatched junction bases numbered 1, after V lost 3 bases and J lost 6 bases. From germline, CDR1 is SGHKS and CDR2 YYEKEE (reference sequence). This CDR3 contains 13 residues. The CDR3 protein is CASSWDRVNEQFF. Here the CDR3 DNA reads TGTGCCAGCAGCTGGGACAGGGTCAATGAGCAGTTCTTC.

The chain has TRBV5-4 and TRBJ1-1, with D unresolved. Germline V lookup: CDR1 SGHNT, CDR2 YYREEE (reference sequence). Trimming shortened V by 1 base and J by 1 base, and 11 bases separated the two germline ends. This CDR3 region has 15 residues. CDR3 in DNA: TGTGCCAGCAGCTTGTCCGGGAAAACGAACACTGAAGCTTTCTTT. Translation: CASSLSGKTNTEAFF.

The V call is TRBV6-5, the J call TRBJ1-1; 10 positions agree with TRBD1. The CDR3 length is 16 residues. CDR1 and CDR2 from the germline V gene are MNHEY and SVGAGI. V shed 2 bases, J shed 8 bases, and the junction held 11 bases outside the gene matches. The CDR3 DNA is TGTGCCAGCAGTTACACCAACCCCTGGACAGGGGGAGAAGCTTTCTTT. Encoded protein: CASSYTNPWTGGEAFF.

The chain couples TRBV28 to TRBJ1-5; TRBD1 aligns across 9 bases. Germline CDR1 is MDHEN and CDR2 is SYDVKM. CDR3 length: 15 residues. The junction had 3 bases not matched to a gene; V was cut back by 3 bases and J by 3 bases. Here the CDR3 DNA reads TGTGCCAGCAGTTTTACAGGGGGCTTCAATCAGCCCCAGCATTTT. Translating gives CASSFTGGFNQPQHF.

In DNA, the CDR3 is TGTGCCAGCAGTGAAGTAGGTGACCTGACAGGACTCTACGAGCAGTACTTC. It translates to CASSEVGDLTGLYEQYF. The chain combines TRBV6-1 with TRBJ2-5; D may be TRBD1 (6 bases). The assigned J gene may be wrong: the sequence end matches TRBJ2-7 better. Germline CDR1 is MNHNS and CDR2 is SASEGT. The CDR3 runs 17 residues.

The chain links TRBV28 to TRBJ2-7, with D perhaps TRBD1 (6 bases). The CDR3 totals 13 residues. Deletions cut 6 bases from V and 4 bases from J, with 13 bases between. Germline V gene sequence: CDR1 MDHEN, CDR2 SYDVKM. The CDR3 sequence: CASRQNRAYEQYF. CDR3 DNA sequence: TGTGCCAGCAGGCAAAACAGGGCTTACGAGCAGTACTTC. Full variable domain (outside the CDR3, taken from reference TRBV28 and TRBJ2-7): DVKVTQSSRYLVKRTGEKVFLECVQDMDHENMFWYRQDPGLGLRLIYFSYDVKMKEKGDIPEGYSVSREKKERFSLILESASTNQTSMYLCASRQNRAYEQYFGPGTRLTVT.

CDR3 nucleotides: TGTGCCAGCAGCTGGACAGGGGTAGGGAGCTCCTACGAGCAGTACTTC. Residues: CASSWTGVGSSYEQYF. This rearrangement joins TRBV11-2 to TRBJ2-7; TRBD1 matches 9 bases. Germline CDR1 reads SGHAT; CDR2 reads FQNNGV. The CDR3 is made up of 16 amino acids. V lost 4 bases and J lost 0; bases outside the gene matches: 7.

This clone is a singleton in its sample. This chain uses TRBV27 with TRBJ2-6, with 11 bases aligning to TRBD1. The germline gives CDR1 MNHEY, CDR2 SMNVEV (reference sequence). J lost 2 bases, V lost 4 bases, and 7 bases had no gene match. The CDR3 totals 18 residues. The CDR3 DNA reads TGTGCCAGCAGTTCTTCCCGGGACAGGGGGACTGGGGCCAACGTCCTGACTTTC. The encoded protein is CASSSSRDRGTGANVLTF.

Comments on this clone: Distinct nucleotide sequences in the sample also encode this CDR3. The rearrangement joins TRBV28 to TRBJ2-2, with D unclear. CDR1 is MDHEN and CDR2 is SYDVKM in the germline V gene. This CDR3 is 13 amino acids long. Trimming left V 3 bases short and J 5 bases short, with 7 bases between. Here the CDR3 reads CASSFRVTGELFF. CDR3 bases: TGTGCCAGCAGTTTTCGCGTTACCGGGGAGCTGTTTTTT.